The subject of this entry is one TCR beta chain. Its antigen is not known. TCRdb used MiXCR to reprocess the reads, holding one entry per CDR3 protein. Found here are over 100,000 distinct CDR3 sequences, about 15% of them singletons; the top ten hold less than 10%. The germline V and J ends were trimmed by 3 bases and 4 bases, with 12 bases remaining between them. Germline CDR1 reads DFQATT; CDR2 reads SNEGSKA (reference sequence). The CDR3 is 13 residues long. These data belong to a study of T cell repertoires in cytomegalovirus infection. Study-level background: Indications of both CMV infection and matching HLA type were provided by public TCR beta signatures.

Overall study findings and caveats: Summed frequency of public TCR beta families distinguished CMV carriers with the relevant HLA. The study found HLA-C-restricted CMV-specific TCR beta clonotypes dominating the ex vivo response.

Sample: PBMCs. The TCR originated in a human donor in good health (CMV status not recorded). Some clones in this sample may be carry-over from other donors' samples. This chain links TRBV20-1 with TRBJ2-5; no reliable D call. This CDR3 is CSASREIRETQYF. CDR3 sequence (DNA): TGCAGTGCTAGCAGAGAAATCCGAGAGACCCAGTACTTC.